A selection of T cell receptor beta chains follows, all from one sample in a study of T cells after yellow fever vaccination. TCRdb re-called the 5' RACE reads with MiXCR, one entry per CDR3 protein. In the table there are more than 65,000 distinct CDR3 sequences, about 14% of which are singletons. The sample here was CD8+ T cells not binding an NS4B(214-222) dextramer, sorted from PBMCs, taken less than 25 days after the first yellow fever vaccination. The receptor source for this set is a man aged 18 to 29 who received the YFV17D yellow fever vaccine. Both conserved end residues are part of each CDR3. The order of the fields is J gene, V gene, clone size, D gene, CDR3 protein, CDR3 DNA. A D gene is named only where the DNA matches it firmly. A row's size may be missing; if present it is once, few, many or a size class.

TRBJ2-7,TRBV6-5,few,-,CASSYLGGYEQYF,TGTGCCAGCAGTTACTTGGGGGGTTACGAGCAGTACTTC
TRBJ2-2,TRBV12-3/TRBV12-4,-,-,CASSFPVGEAGELFF,TGTGCCAGCAGTTTCCCGGTAGGGGAGGCCGGGGAGCTGTTTTTT
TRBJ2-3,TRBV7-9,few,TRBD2,CASNVGGYTDTQYF,TGTGCCAGCAACGTGGGGGGGTACACAGATACGCAGTATTTT
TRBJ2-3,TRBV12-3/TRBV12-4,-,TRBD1,CASSSSGTAADTQYF,TGTGCCAGCAGTTCCTCGGGGACAGCTGCAGATACGCAGTATTTT
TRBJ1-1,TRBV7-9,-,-,CASSPTVEAFF,TGTGCCAGCAGCCCCACGGTTGAAGCTTTCTTT
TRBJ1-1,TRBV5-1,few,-,CASSAVGVGTEAFF,TGCGCCAGCAGCGCAGTCGGGGTTGGTACTGAAGCTTTCTTT
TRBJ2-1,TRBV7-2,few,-,CASRIPAGTNEQFF,TGTGCCAGCAGGATTCCGGCAGGTACTAATGAGCAGTTCTTC
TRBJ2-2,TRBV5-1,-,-,CASSVFMSGRTGELFF,TGCGCCAGCAGCGTGTTTATGTCAGGGAGAACCGGGGAGCTGTTTTTT
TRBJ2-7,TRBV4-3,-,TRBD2,CASSHGTSGAYEQYF,TGCGCCAGCAGCCACGGGACTAGCGGGGCCTACGAGCAGTACTTC
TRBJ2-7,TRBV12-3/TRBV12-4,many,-,CASSLVVGEQYF,TGTGCCAGCAGTTTGGTAGTGGGCGAGCAGTACTTC
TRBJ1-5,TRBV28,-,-,CASSPTGFLQPQHF,TGTGCCAGCAGTCCTACAGGGTTTCTTCAGCCCCAGCATTTT
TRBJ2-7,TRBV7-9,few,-,CASVGDFSLATYEQYF,TGTGCCAGCGTCGGTGACTTTTCCCTGGCAACCTACGAGCAGTACTTC
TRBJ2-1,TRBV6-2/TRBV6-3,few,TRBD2,CASSYRRGTSGLYNEQFF,TGTGCCAGCAGTTACAGACGTGGAACTAGCGGGCTTTACAATGAGCAGTTCTTC
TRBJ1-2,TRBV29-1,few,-,CSVEDGGITYGYTF,TGCAGCGTTGAAGATGGCGGGATAACCTATGGCTACACCTTC
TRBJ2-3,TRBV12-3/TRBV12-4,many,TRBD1,CASTPRDRGTDTQYF,TGTGCCAGCACCCCCCGGGACAGAGGGACAGATACGCAGTATTTT
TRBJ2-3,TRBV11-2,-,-,CASSPGTQGGADTQYF,TGTGCCAGCAGCCCCGGGACCCAGGGGGGCGCAGATACGCAGTATTTT
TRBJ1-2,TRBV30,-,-,CAWSYPVQVAGYTF,TGTGCCTGGAGCTACCCGGTCCAGGTGGCTGGCTACACCTTC
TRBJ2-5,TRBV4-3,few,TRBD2,CASSQAREGLTKETQYF,TGCGCCAGCAGCCAAGCACGGGAGGGACTAACCAAAGAGACCCAGTACTTC
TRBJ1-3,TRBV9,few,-,CASSVVGSGNTIYF,TGTGCCAGCAGCGTAGTCGGCTCTGGAAACACCATATATTTT
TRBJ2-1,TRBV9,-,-,CASSVVANEQFF,TGTGCCAGCAGCGTAGTTGCGAATGAGCAGTTCTTC
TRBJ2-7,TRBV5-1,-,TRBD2,CASSLVERGGYEQYF,TGCGCCAGCAGCTTGGTGGAGCGGGGGGGCTACGAGCAGTACTTC
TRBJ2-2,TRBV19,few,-,CATRLAAGELFF,TGTGCCACCCGCTTAGCCGCCGGGGAGCTGTTTTTT
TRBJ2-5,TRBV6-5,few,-,CASSYSETQYF,TGTGCCAGCAGTTACTCAGAGACCCAGTACTTC
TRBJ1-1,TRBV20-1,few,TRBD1,CSARYRGLGYTEAFF,TGCAGTGCTAGATACAGGGGGCTAGGCTACACTGAAGCTTTCTTT
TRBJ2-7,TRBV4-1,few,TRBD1,CASSQVHGQGYEQYF,TGCGCCAGCAGCCAAGTCCACGGACAGGGCTACGAGCAGTACTTC
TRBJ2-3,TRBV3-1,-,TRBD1,CASSPWTGGHSDTQYF,TGTGCCAGCAGCCCTTGGACAGGGGGGCATTCAGATACGCAGTATTTT
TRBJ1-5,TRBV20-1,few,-,CSASFPGKFQPQHF,TGCAGTGCTAGTTTCCCAGGGAAGTTTCAGCCCCAGCATTTT
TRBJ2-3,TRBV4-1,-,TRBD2,CASSQGLGGGDTQYF,TGCGCCAGCAGCCAAGGCCTCGGGGGGGGTGATACGCAGTATTTT
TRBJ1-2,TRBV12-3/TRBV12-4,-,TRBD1,CASSPMGQEANYGYTF,TGTGCCAGCAGTCCAATGGGACAGGAAGCTAACTATGGCTACACCTTC
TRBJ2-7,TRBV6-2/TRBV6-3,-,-,CASSYSGDTTKNPYEQYF,TGTGCCAGCAGTTACTCGGGGGACACTACAAAAAACCCCTACGAGCAGTACTTC
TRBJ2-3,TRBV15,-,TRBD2,CATSRKLAVQDTQYF,TGTGCCACCAGCAGAAAGCTAGCGGTCCAGGATACGCAGTATTTT
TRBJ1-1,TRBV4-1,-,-,CASSPDSGLITEAFF,TGCGCCAGCAGCCCGGACAGTGGGTTGATTACTGAAGCTTTCTTT
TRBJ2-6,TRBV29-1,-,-,CSVAISGANVLTF,TGCAGCGTCGCGATCTCTGGGGCCAACGTCCTGACTTTC
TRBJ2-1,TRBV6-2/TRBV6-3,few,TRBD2,CASSLLGLAAVLNNEQFF,TGTGCCAGCAGTTTGTTGGGACTAGCGGCCGTACTGAACAATGAGCAGTTCTTC
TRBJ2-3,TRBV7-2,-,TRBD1,CASSAPGQGELTDTQYF,TGTGCCAGCAGCGCCCCGGGACAGGGGGAATTGACAGATACGCAGTATTTT
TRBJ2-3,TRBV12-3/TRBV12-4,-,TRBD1,CASSHTGVEADTQYF,TGTGCCAGCAGCCATACAGGGGTCGAGGCAGATACGCAGTATTTT
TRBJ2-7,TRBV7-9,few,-,CASSLFGQQYF,TGTGCCAGCAGCCTCTTTGGGCAGCAGTACTTC
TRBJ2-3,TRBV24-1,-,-,CATSDLPGDTQYF,TGTGCCACCAGTGATTTGCCTGGGGATACGCAGTATTTT
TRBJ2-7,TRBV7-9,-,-,CASSSAGEGPWMNEQYF,TGTGCCAGCAGCTCCGCCGGGGAAGGGCCATGGATGAACGAGCAGTACTTC
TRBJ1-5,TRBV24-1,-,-,CATSDRLSNQPQHF,TGTGCCACCAGTGACAGACTGAGCAATCAGCCCCAGCATTTT
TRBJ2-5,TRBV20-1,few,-,CSVNDGETQYF,TGCAGTGTGAATGATGGAGAGACCCAGTACTTC
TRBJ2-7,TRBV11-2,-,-,CASSLQVDYEQYF,TGTGCCAGCAGCTTACAGGTCGACTACGAGCAGTACTTC
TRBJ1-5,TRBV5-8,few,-,CASSLAGQPSNQPQHF,TGTGCCAGCAGCTTGGCCGGACAGCCTAGCAATCAGCCCCAGCATTTT
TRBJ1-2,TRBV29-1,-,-,CSAKRGGYGYTF,TGCAGCGCCAAACGGGGCGGCTATGGCTACACCTTC
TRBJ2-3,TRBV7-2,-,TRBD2,CASRGTSGDNTDTQYF,TGTGCCAGCAGGGGTACTAGCGGGGATAACACAGATACGCAGTATTTT
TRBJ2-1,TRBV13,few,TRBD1,CASSPPHRGDNEQFF,TGTGCCAGCAGCCCCCCCCACAGGGGGGACAATGAGCAGTTCTTC
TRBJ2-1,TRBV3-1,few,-,CASSQDGGTDNEQFF,TGTGCCAGCAGCCAAGATGGGGGGACTGACAATGAGCAGTTCTTC
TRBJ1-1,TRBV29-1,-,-,CSVESSTTTTEAFF,TGCAGCGTTGAATCCTCAACAACCACCACTGAAGCTTTCTTT
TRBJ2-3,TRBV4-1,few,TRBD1,CASSQKPQGAARDTQYF,TGCGCCAGCAGCCAAAAACCACAGGGGGCAGCGAGGGATACGCAGTATTTT
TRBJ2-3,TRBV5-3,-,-,CARSPAREDSTDTQYF,TGTGCCAGAAGCCCGGCCCGGGAAGACTCCACAGATACGCAGTATTTT
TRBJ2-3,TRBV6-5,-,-,CASSYGYGGSTDTQYF,TGTGCCAGCAGTTACGGCTACGGGGGAAGCACAGATACGCAGTATTTT
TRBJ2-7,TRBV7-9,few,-,CASSLLAPGYEQYF,TGTGCCAGCAGCTTACTAGCTCCTGGGTACGAGCAGTACTTC
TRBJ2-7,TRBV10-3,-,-,CAISEELGQSDF,TGTGCCATCAGTGAGGAGCTGGGACAAAGTGACTTC
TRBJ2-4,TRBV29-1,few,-,CSVQVGATDIQYF,TGCAGCGTCCAGGTGGGAGCGACGGACATTCAGTACTTC
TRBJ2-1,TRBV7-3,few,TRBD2,CASSFGGYYNEQFF,TGTGCCAGCAGCTTCGGGGGGTACTACAATGAGCAGTTCTTC
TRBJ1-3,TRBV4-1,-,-,CASSQDPSYSGNTIYF,TGCGCCAGCAGCCAAGATCCCAGCTACTCTGGAAACACCATATATTTT
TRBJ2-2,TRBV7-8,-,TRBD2,CASSLGGSGGATGELFF,TGTGCCAGCAGCTTAGGAGGGAGCGGGGGGGCTACCGGGGAGCTGTTTTTT